This is a list of T cell receptor beta chains from one sample in a study of Ad26.COV2.S vaccination and SARS-CoV-2 variants. The assay was immunoSEQ multiplex PCR, and TCRdb's table has in-frame clones only and misses some. This sample yields 320,000 or so clones, of which roughly 88% are seen a single time; around 5% belongs to the top ten. Sequenced here: peripheral blood, sampled in a trial of Ad26.COV2.S vaccine versus placebo. The receptors stem from a person aged 18-60 years who received the Ad26.COV2.S COVID-19 vaccine or a placebo. The CDR3 runs from the conserved cysteine through the conserved F or W. D genes are given only for firm matches. For some rows the clone size is stated as once, few or many, or as a class when expanded; others skip it.

D gene: -; clone size: -; V gene: TRBV11-3; J gene: TRBJ1-1; CDR3 DNA: TGTGCCACCTGGGGAGGACAACCGAACACTGAAGCTTTCTTT; CDR3 protein: CATWGGQPNTEAFF
D gene: -; clone size: -; V gene: TRBV3-1/TRBV3-2; J gene: TRBJ1-2; CDR3 DNA: TGTGCCAGCAGCCCCAGGGTTTTTTATGGCTACACCTTC; CDR3 protein: CASSPRVFYGYTF
D gene: -; clone size: -; V gene: TRBV29-1; J gene: TRBJ1-1; CDR3 DNA: TGCAGCGTTGGTCGTGGGACGGGGCCTGAAGCTTTCTTT; CDR3 protein: CSVGRGTGPEAFF
D gene: -; clone size: few; V gene: TRBV18; J gene: TRBJ2-7; CDR3 DNA: TGTGCCAGCTCCCGCCAGGGATCCTACGAGCAGTACTTC; CDR3 protein: CASSRQGSYEQYF
D gene: -; clone size: few; V gene: TRBV5-1; J gene: TRBJ2-5; CDR3 DNA: TGCGCCAGCTATCCGGGCAGGGGATCACAAGAGACCCAGTACTTC; CDR3 protein: CASYPGRGSQETQYF
D gene: -; clone size: -; V gene: TRBV30; J gene: TRBJ1-2; CDR3 DNA: TGTGCCTGGAACCTAGGGGGCTACACCTTC; CDR3 protein: CAWNLGGYTF
D gene: TRBD1; clone size: -; V gene: TRBV10-3; J gene: TRBJ1-1; CDR3 DNA: TGTGCCATCAGTGAAAGGGCAGGGGGAACTGAAGCTTTCTTT; CDR3 protein: CAISERAGGTEAFF
D gene: TRBD1; clone size: -; V gene: TRBV19; J gene: TRBJ1-6; CDR3 DNA: TGTGCCAGTAGTATGACAGGGGAGAATTCACCCCTCCACTTT; CDR3 protein: CASSMTGENSPLHF
D gene: -; clone size: -; V gene: TRBV15; J gene: TRBJ2-7; CDR3 DNA: TGTGCCACCAGCAGAGACCCGGTGATAGTTGGGCAAGAGCAGTACTTC; CDR3 protein: CATSRDPVIVGQEQYF
D gene: -; clone size: -; V gene: TRBV25-1; J gene: TRBJ1-2; CDR3 DNA: TGTGCCAGCAGTGACACTAACTATGGCTACACCTTC; CDR3 protein: CASSDTNYGYTF
D gene: -; clone size: -; V gene: TRBV7-9; J gene: TRBJ1-2; CDR3 DNA: TGTGCCAGCAGCCCCCCTGGGGATTCCTATGGCTACACCTTC; CDR3 protein: CASSPPGDSYGYTF
D gene: -; clone size: -; V gene: TRBV4-3; J gene: TRBJ2-1; CDR3 DNA: TGCGCCAGCAGCCAAGGTCGGGGCGCCTACAATGAGCAGTTCTTC; CDR3 protein: CASSQGRGAYNEQFF
D gene: TRBD2; clone size: -; V gene: TRBV11-2; J gene: TRBJ2-1; CDR3 DNA: TGTGCCAGCAGATCCGTCGGGACTAGACTTAAATGGCAGTTCTTC; CDR3 protein: CASRSVGTRLKWQFF
D gene: -; clone size: few; V gene: TRBV30; J gene: TRBJ2-1; CDR3 DNA: TGTGCCTGGAGTGAAGGAAGCTCCTACAATGAGCAGTTCTTC; CDR3 protein: CAWSEGSSYNEQFF
D gene: -; clone size: -; V gene: TRBV12-3/TRBV12-4; J gene: TRBJ2-1; CDR3 DNA: TGTGCCAGCAGTTTCATGGGGGGCGATGAGCAGTTCTTC; CDR3 protein: CASSFMGGDEQFF
D gene: -; clone size: -; V gene: TRBV3-1/TRBV3-2; J gene: TRBJ1-3; CDR3 DNA: TGTGCCAGCAGCCAAGATGGCAGTTCTGGAAACACCATATATTTT; CDR3 protein: CASSQDGSSGNTIYF
D gene: -; clone size: -; V gene: TRBV10-3; J gene: TRBJ1-2; CDR3 DNA: TGTGCCACCCGAGACAGTAATCCTAACTATGGCTACACCTTC; CDR3 protein: CATRDSNPNYGYTF
D gene: TRBD1; clone size: -; V gene: TRBV7-7; J gene: TRBJ2-2; CDR3 DNA: TGTGCCAGCAGCCCTGGGACAGGGGAAACCGGGGAGCTGTTTTTT; CDR3 protein: CASSPGTGETGELFF
D gene: -; clone size: -; V gene: TRBV7-2; J gene: TRBJ1-6; CDR3 DNA: TGTGCCAGCAGCTTGGACAGTCAATATAATTCACCCCTCCACTTT; CDR3 protein: CASSLDSQYNSPLHF
D gene: TRBD1; clone size: -; V gene: TRBV6-2/TRBV6-3; J gene: TRBJ1-2; CDR3 DNA: TGTGCCAGCAGTGCGACAGGGGCTGGCTACACCTTC; CDR3 protein: CASSATGAGYTF
D gene: -; clone size: -; V gene: TRBV20-1; J gene: TRBJ1-1; CDR3 DNA: TGCAGTGCTAGTGCACAGACATACACTGAAGCTTTCTTT; CDR3 protein: CSASAQTYTEAFF
D gene: -; clone size: -; V gene: TRBV7-9; J gene: TRBJ2-3; CDR3 DNA: TGTGCCAGCAGCTTAGGCGGGGGCCGCAGCGGCACAGATACGCAGTATTTT; CDR3 protein: CASSLGGGRSGTDTQYF
D gene: TRBD1; clone size: -; V gene: TRBV7-8; J gene: TRBJ2-2; CDR3 DNA: TGTGCCAGCAGCCTAGGACAGGGGATTACCTTGGCCGGGGAGCTGTTTTTT; CDR3 protein: CASSLGQGITLAGELFF
D gene: -; clone size: -; V gene: TRBV28; J gene: TRBJ1-2; CDR3 DNA: TGTGCCAGCAGTTTATGGATGGGGGGACCGACTAACTATGGCTACACCTTC; CDR3 protein: CASSLWMGGPTNYGYTF
D gene: -; clone size: -; V gene: TRBV6-4; J gene: TRBJ2-3; CDR3 DNA: TGTGCCAGCAGTGACTCAAGGGATTCGAGCACAGATACGCAGTATTTT; CDR3 protein: CASSDSRDSSTDTQYF
D gene: -; clone size: -; V gene: TRBV7-8; J gene: TRBJ2-1; CDR3 DNA: TGTGCCAGCAGCTTTCGGCCTGAGACTCGATACAATGAGCAGTTCTTC; CDR3 protein: CASSFRPETRYNEQFF
D gene: -; clone size: -; V gene: TRBV6-5; J gene: TRBJ1-1; CDR3 DNA: TGTGCCAGCAGTTACGGGGGGGCGTCGACTGAAGCTTTCTTT; CDR3 protein: CASSYGGASTEAFF
D gene: TRBD1; clone size: -; V gene: TRBV10-3; J gene: TRBJ1-2; CDR3 DNA: TGTGCCATCAGCCGGGACAGCGATTTTAACTATGGCTACACCTTC; CDR3 protein: CAISRDSDFNYGYTF
D gene: -; clone size: -; V gene: TRBV6-5; J gene: TRBJ1-1; CDR3 DNA: TGTGCCAGCAGTTACTCTTGGACACTAAACACTGAAGCTTTCTTT; CDR3 protein: CASSYSWTLNTEAFF
D gene: -; clone size: -; V gene: TRBV5-4; J gene: TRBJ2-3; CDR3 DNA: TGTGCCAGCAGCCCGGGAACAGATACGCAGTATTTT; CDR3 protein: CASSPGTDTQYF
D gene: TRBD2; clone size: -; V gene: TRBV4-3; J gene: TRBJ2-1; CDR3 DNA: TGCGCCAGCAGCCAAGAGGACGGCTTAGCGGGAGTGGGGCCAACCTACAATGAGCAGTTCTTC; CDR3 protein: CASSQEDGLAGVGPTYNEQFF
D gene: TRBD1; clone size: -; V gene: TRBV28; J gene: TRBJ1-5; CDR3 DNA: TGTGCCAGCAGCCTCCAAACAGGGGTCGTCAATCAGCCCCAGCATTTT; CDR3 protein: CASSLQTGVVNQPQHF
D gene: -; clone size: once; V gene: TRBV3-1/TRBV3-2; J gene: TRBJ2-2; CDR3 DNA: TGTGCCAGCAGCCAATACTCCCGTGCAACCACCGGGGAGCTGTTTTTT; CDR3 protein: CASSQYSRATTGELFF
D gene: -; clone size: -; V gene: TRBV21-1; J gene: TRBJ2-2; CDR3 DNA: TGTGCCAGACACAACTACAGGCGGTTGGACACCGGGGAGCTGTTTTTT; CDR3 protein: CARHNYRRLDTGELFF
D gene: -; clone size: -; V gene: TRBV5-1; J gene: TRBJ2-7; CDR3 DNA: TGCGCCAGCAGCTTGGCGTACGGGGAGAGCTCCTACGAGCAGTACTTC; CDR3 protein: CASSLAYGESSYEQYF
D gene: -; clone size: -; V gene: TRBV28; J gene: TRBJ2-1; CDR3 DNA: TGTGCCAGCAGACCTGACTGGAGTGTCTCCTACAATGAGCAGTTCTTC; CDR3 protein: CASRPDWSVSYNEQFF
D gene: -; clone size: once; V gene: TRBV6-4; J gene: TRBJ1-6; CDR3 DNA: TGTGCCAGCAGTGACCTACTGGGAGGACCCCTCCACTTT; CDR3 protein: CASSDLLGGPLHF
D gene: -; clone size: -; V gene: TRBV30; J gene: TRBJ1-2; CDR3 DNA: TGTGCCTGGAGCTCCGGGACCTACTATGGCTACACCTTC; CDR3 protein: CAWSSGTYYGYTF
D gene: -; clone size: -; V gene: TRBV25-1; J gene: TRBJ1-1; CDR3 DNA: TGTGCCAGCACCAAGGGAGGAAACACTGAAGCTTTCTTT; CDR3 protein: CASTKGGNTEAFF
D gene: -; clone size: -; V gene: TRBV6-5; J gene: TRBJ1-6; CDR3 DNA: TGTGCCACCCGAGCCGGCGGGACCCGTTCACCCCTCCACTTT; CDR3 protein: CATRAGGTRSPLHF
D gene: -; clone size: -; V gene: TRBV11-2; J gene: TRBJ2-3; CDR3 DNA: TGTGCCAGCAGCCCCCGGGACCGCACAGATACGCAGTATTTT; CDR3 protein: CASSPRDRTDTQYF
D gene: -; clone size: -; V gene: TRBV7-8; J gene: TRBJ2-1; CDR3 DNA: TGTGCCAGCAGCTTAGGGAGGAGGGGTGAGCAGTTCTTC; CDR3 protein: CASSLGRRGEQFF
D gene: -; clone size: few; V gene: TRBV5-1; J gene: TRBJ1-6; CDR3 DNA: TGCGCCAGCTCAACAGGGCTCGCGCCCCTCCACTTT; CDR3 protein: CASSTGLAPLHF
D gene: -; clone size: -; V gene: TRBV7-9; J gene: TRBJ2-7; CDR3 DNA: TGTGCCAGCAGCTTAGTCGAGGAGTCCTACGAGCAGTACTTC; CDR3 protein: CASSLVEESYEQYF
D gene: -; clone size: once; V gene: TRBV4-1; J gene: TRBJ2-1; CDR3 DNA: TGCGCCAGCAGCCAGGAGGGGGCGAGGTACAATGAGCAGTTCTTC; CDR3 protein: CASSQEGARYNEQFF
D gene: -; clone size: -; V gene: TRBV7-3; J gene: TRBJ2-5; CDR3 DNA: TGTGCCAGCAGCTCCCGCAGGGAAGAGACCCAGTACTTC; CDR3 protein: CASSSRREETQYF